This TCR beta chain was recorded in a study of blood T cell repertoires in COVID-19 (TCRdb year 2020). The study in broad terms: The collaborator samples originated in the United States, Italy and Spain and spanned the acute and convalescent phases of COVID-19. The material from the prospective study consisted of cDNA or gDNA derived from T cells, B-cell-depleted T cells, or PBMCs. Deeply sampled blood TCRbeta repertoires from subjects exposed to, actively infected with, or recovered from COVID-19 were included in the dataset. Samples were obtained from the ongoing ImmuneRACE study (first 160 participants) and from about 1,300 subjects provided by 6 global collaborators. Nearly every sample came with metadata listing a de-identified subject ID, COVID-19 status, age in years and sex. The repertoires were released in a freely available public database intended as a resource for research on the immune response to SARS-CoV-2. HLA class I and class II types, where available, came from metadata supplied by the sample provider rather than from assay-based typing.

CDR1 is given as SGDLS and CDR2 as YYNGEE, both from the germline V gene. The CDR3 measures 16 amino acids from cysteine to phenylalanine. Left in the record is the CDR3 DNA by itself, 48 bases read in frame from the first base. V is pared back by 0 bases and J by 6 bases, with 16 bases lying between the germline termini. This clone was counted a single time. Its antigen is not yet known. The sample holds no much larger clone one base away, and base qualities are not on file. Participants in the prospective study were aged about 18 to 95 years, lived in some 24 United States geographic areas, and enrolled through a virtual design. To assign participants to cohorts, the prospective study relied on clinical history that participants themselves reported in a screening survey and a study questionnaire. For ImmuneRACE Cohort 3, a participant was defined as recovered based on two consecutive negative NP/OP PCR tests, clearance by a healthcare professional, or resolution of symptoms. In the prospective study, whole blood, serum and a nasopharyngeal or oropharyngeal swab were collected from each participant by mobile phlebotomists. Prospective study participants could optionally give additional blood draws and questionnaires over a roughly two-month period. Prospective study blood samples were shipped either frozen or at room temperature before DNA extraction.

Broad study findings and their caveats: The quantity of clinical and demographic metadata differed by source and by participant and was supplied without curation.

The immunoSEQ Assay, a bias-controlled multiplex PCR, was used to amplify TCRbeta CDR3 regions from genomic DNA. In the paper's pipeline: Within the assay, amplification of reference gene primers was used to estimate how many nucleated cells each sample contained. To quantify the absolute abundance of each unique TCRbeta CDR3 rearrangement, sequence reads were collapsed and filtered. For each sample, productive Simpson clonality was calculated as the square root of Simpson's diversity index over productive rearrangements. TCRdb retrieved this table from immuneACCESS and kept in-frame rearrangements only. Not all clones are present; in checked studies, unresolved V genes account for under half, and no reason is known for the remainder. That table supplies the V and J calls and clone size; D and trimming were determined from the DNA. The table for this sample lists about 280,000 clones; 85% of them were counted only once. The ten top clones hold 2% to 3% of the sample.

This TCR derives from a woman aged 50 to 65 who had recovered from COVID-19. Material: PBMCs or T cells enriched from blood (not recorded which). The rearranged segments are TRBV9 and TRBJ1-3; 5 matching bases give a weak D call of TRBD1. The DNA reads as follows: TGTGCCAGCAGCGTAGCCGACCAGGGCGTAAAAAACACCATATATTTT. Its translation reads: CASSVADQGVKNTIYF.